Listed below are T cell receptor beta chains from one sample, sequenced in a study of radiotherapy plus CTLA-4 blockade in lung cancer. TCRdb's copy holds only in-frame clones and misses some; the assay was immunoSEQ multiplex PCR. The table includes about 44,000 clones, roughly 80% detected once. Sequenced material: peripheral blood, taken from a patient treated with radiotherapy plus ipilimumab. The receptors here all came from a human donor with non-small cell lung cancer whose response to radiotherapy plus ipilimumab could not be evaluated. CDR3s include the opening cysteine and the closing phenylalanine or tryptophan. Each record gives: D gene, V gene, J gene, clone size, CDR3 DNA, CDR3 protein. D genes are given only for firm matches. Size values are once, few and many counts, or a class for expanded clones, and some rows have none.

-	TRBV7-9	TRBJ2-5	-	TGTGCCAGCAGCCTCACCGGGACTCCCCAAGAGACCCAGTACTTC	CASSLTGTPQETQYF
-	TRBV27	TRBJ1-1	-	TGTGCCAGCAGTCCTGACAGACTCCTGAACACTGAAGCTTTCTTT	CASSPDRLLNTEAFF
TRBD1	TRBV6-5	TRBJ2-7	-	TGTGCCAGCAGCTTTAGGGGGCTAAGCTCCTACGAGCAGTACTTC	CASSFRGLSSYEQYF
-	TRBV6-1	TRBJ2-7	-	TGTGCCAGCAGTGAAGGGTGGGCCGACTCCTACGAGCAGTACTTC	CASSEGWADSYEQYF
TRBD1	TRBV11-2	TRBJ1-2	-	TGTGCCAGCGTGACAGGGAACTATGGCTACACCTTC	CASVTGNYGYTF
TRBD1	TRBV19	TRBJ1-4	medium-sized	TGTGCCAGTAGACCCGGACAGGGAGGTGAAAAACTGTTTTTT	CASRPGQGGEKLFF
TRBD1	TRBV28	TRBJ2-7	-	TGTGCCAGCAGTTTTATTTGGACAGGCACTTCCTACGAGCAGTACTTC	CASSFIWTGTSYEQYF
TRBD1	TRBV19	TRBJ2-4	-	TGTGCCAGTAGGAGGACAGGGCAATACATTCAGTACTTC	CASRRTGQYIQYF
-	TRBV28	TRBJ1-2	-	TGTGCCAGCGGGACACAGGGTCTAATCGGCTACACCTTC	CASGTQGLIGYTF
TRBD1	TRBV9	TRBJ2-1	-	TGTGCCAGCAGCGTAGTGGGGACAGGGTCCGATGAGCAGTTCTTC	CASSVVGTGSDEQFF
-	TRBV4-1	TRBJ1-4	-	TGCGCCAGCAGCCAAGACCTCGGGTCAACTAATGAAAAACTGTTTTTT	CASSQDLGSTNEKLFF
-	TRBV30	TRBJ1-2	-	TGTGCCTGGAGTGTCCTAGGACAGTACTACACCTTC	CAWSVLGQYYTF
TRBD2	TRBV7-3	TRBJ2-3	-	TGTGCCAGCAGCTCGCGACTAGCGGGAGGAACAGATACGCAGTATTTT	CASSSRLAGGTDTQYF
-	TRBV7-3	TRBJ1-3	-	TGTGCCAGCAGCCCCGGAGGTGGAAACACCATATATTTT	CASSPGGGNTIYF
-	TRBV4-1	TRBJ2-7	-	TGCGCCAGCAGCCAAGATGAGGTAGGCGTGTACTTC	CASSQDEVGVYF
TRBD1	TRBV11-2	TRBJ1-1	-	TGTGCCAGCAGCCTAGACAGGGGCACTGAAGCTTTCTTT	CASSLDRGTEAFF